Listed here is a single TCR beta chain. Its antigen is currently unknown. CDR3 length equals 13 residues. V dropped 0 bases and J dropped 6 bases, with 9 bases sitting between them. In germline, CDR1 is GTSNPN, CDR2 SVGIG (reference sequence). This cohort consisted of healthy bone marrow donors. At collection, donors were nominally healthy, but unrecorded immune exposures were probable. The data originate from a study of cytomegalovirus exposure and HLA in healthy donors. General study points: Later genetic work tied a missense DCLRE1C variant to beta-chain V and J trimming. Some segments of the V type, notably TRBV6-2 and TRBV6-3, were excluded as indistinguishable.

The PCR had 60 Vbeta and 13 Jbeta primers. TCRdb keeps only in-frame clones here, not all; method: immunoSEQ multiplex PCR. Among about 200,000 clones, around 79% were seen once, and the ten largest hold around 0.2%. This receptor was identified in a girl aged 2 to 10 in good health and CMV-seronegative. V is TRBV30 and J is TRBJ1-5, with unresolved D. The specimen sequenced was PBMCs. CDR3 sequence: CAWSVTGFQPQHF. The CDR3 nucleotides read TGTGCCTGGAGTGTAACCGGGTTTCAGCCCCAGCATTTT.